These 5 T cell receptor beta chains originate from one sample sequenced in a study of blood T cell repertoires in COVID-19 (TCRdb year 2020). Libraries were prepared through the immunoSEQ multiplex PCR assay. The immuneACCESS repertoire file appears here via TCRdb, limited to in-frame rearrangements. These files lack a portion of the clones; in checked studies, under half of the deficit traces to unresolved V genes, and the cause of the others is not known. In this sample the table shows over 300,000 clones, 89% of which occur a single time. 5% to 7.5% of the sample is in the top ten clones. The sequencing input was peripheral blood. The source is a man between 18 and 29 years old who had recovered from COVID-19.

The V call is TRBV12-3 or TRBV12-4, the J call TRBJ2-7, with TRBD1 matching over 8 bases. This CDR3 has 13 amino acids. Trimming removed 3 bases from V and 7 bases from J; junction bases left unmatched: 5. CDR3 sequence reads: CASSLTGVGEQYF. The CDR3 DNA reads TGTGCCAGCAGTTTGACAGGGGTAGGTGAGCAGTACTTC.

The V call is TRBV4-2, the J call TRBJ1-1; D is uncertain. V shed 1 base and J shed 0 bases, with 6 bases lying between them. CDR3 length equals 14 residues. Germline CDR1 LGHNA, CDR2 YNFKEQ. The CDR3 sequence: CASSQADMNTEAFF. CDR3 nucleotide sequence: TGTGCCAGCAGCCAAGCCGACATGAACACTGAAGCTTTCTTT.

This rearrangement joins TRBV25-1 to TRBJ2-7, with 9 positions matching TRBD1. Germline CDR1 and CDR2: MGHDK and SYGVNS. The trim removed 1 base at V and 4 bases at J, leaving 8 bases unmatched. The length of the CDR3 is 16 residues. The CDR3 DNA follows: TGTGCCAGCAGTGAATTTGGGACAGGGCCGGGGTACGAGCAGTACTTC. It yields the protein CASSEFGTGPGYEQYF.

This chain joins TRBV11-2 and TRBJ1-2; 8 positions agree with TRBD1. The V segment lost 5 bases and the J segment 0 bases; nucleotides outside the gene matches: 11. This CDR3 is built from 17 residues. Germline V lookup: CDR1 SGHAT, CDR2 FQNNGV. The CDR3 DNA reads TGTGCCAGCAGCCAGAGGACAGGGCCACCATCTAACTATGGCTACACCTTC. It codes for CASSQRTGPPSNYGYTF.

V is TRBV5-8 and J is TRBJ1-1; D gene unclear. V shed 0 bases and J shed 0 bases, with 3 bases lying between them. Germline V gene sequence: CDR1 SGHTS, CDR2 YDEGEE. This CDR3 spans 13 amino acids. CDR3 amino acids: CASSLAVNTEAFF. The CDR3 DNA sequence: TGTGCCAGCAGCTTGGCTGTGAACACTGAAGCTTTCTTT.